This T cell receptor beta chain was captured in a study of long-term antiretroviral therapy in people with HIV. Study-wide background: Samples collected earliest predate the 2015 immediate-ART recommendation by about a decade. Study-wide points: Controls had broader CDR3 length ranges than HIV repertoires did. Neither ART adherence, viral resistance nor therapy changes were documented.

With respect to this clone: The antigen remains unidentified.

Treatment of all HIV participants took place in the United States. The V and J ends lost 3 bases and 6 bases, in that order; junction bases with no gene match: 7. This CDR3 is built from 14 residues. Germline V gene sequence: CDR1 SGHNT, CDR2 YENEEA. This was the immunoSEQ v3.0 assay at survey level. Assay: immunoSEQ multiplex PCR; the TCRdb copy retains only in-frame clones and omits some. The table lists 30,000 or so clones, approximately 85% of them singletons. Here the sequenced sample was unsorted PBMCs, taken 3 years after starting antiretroviral therapy. The sequence derives from a man aged 35 to 55 with HIV. V and J are TRBV11-3 and TRBJ1-1; 7 bases map to TRBD1. CDR3 sequence: CASSFRQGVPEAFF. The CDR3 DNA reads as TGTGCCAGCAGCTTTCGACAGGGTGTCCCTGAAGCTTTCTTT.